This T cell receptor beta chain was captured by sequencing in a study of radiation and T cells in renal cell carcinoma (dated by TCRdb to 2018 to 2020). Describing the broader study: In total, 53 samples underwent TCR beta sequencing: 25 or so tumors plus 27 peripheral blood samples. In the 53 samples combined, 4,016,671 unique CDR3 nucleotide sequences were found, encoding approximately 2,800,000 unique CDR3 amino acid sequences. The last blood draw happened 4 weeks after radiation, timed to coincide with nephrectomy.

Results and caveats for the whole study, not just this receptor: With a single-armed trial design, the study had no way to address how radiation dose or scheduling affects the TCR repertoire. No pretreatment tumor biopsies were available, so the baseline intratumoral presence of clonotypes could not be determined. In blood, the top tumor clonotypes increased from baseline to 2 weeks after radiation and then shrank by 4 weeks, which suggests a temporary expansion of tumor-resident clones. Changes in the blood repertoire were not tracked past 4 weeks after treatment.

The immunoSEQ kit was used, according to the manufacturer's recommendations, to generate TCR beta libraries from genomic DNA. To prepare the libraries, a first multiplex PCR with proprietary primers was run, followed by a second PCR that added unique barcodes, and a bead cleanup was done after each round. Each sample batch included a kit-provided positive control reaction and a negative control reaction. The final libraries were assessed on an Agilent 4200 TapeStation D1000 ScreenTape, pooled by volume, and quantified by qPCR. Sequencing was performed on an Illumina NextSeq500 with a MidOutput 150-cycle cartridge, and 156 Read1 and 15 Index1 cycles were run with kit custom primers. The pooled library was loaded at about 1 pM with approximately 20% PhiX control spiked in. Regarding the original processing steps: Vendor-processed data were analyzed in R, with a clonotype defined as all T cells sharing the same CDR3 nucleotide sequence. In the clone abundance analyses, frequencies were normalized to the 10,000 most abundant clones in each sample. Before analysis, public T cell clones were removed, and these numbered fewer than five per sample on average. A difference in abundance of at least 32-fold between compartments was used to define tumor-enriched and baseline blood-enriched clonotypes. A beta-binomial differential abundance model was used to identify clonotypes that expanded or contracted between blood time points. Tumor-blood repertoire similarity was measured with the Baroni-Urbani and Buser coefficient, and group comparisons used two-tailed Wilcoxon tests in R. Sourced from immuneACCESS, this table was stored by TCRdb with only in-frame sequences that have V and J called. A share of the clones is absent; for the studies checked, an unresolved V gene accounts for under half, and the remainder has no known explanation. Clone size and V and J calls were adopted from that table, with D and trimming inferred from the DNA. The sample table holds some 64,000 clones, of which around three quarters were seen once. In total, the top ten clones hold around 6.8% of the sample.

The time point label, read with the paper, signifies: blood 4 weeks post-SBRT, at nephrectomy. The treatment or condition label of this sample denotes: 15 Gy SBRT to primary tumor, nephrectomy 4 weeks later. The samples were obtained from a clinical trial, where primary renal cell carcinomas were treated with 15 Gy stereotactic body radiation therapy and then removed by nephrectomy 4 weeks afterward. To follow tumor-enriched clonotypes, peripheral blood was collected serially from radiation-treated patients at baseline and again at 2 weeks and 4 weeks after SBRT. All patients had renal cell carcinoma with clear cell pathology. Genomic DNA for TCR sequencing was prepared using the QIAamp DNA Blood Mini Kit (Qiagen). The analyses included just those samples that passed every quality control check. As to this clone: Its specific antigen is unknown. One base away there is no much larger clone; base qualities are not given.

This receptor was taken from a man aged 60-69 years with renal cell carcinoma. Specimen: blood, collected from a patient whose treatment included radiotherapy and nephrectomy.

At the DNA level, the sequence is TGTGCCAGCAGCCCAGGCCGCTCTGCGGGGGGATGGAATGAGCAGTTCTTC. The encoded protein is CASSPGRSAGGWNEQFF. The rearranged segments are TRBV9 and TRBJ2-1; 8 of the junction bases match TRBD2. V is pruned by 4 bases and J by 7 bases, leaving 16 bases of the junction without a gene match. The CDR3 starts with the cysteine, ends with the phenylalanine, and has 17 residues. Here the CDR3 DNA is all that survives: 51 bases in frame from base 1. Reading the germline V gene gives CDR1 SGDLS and CDR2 YYNGEE.